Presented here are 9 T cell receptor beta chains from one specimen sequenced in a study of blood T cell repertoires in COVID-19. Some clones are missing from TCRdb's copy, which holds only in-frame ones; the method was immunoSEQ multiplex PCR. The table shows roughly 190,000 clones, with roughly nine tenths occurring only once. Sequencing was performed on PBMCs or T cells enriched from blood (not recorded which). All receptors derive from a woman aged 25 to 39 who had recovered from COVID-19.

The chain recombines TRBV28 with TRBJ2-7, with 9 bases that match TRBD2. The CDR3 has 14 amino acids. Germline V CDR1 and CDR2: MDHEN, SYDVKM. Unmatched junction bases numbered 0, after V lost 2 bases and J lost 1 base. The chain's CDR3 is CASSLGLASYEQYF. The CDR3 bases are TGTGCCAGCAGTTTAGGACTAGCGTCCTACGAGCAGTACTTC.

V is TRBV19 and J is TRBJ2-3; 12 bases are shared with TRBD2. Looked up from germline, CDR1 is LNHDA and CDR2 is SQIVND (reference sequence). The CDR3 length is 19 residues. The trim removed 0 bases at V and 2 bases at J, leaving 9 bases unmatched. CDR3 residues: CASSIDLIASGRVTDTQYF. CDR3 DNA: TGTGCCAGTAGTATAGATCTAATCGCTAGCGGGAGGGTCACAGATACGCAGTATTTT. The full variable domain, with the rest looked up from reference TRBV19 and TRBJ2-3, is DGGITQSPKYLFRKEGQNVTLSCEQNLNHDAMYWYRQDPGQGLRLIYYSQIVNDFQKGDIAEGYSVSREKKESFPLTVTSAQKNPTAFYLCASSIDLIASGRVTDTQYFGPGTRLTVL.

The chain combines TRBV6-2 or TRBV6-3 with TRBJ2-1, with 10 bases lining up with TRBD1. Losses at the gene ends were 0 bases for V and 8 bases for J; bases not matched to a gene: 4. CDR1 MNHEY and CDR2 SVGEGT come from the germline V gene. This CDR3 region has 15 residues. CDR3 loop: CASSYSRDRGYEQFF. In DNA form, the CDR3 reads TGTGCCAGCAGTTACTCGCGGGACAGGGGCTATGAGCAGTTCTTC.

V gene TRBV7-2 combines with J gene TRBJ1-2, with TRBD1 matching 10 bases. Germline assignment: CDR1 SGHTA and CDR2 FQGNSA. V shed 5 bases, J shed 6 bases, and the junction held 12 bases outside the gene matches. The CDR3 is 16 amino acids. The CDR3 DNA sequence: TGTGCCAGCAGCCCAACTATCGACAGGGGGCTCGATGGCTACACCTTC. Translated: CASSPTIDRGLDGYTF.

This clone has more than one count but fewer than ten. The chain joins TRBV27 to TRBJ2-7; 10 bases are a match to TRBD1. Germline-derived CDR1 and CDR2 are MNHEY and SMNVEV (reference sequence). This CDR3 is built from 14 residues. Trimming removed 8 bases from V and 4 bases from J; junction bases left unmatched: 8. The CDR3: CASGNRDRGYEQYF. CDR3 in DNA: TGTGCCAGCGGCAACCGGGACAGGGGATACGAGCAGTACTTC.

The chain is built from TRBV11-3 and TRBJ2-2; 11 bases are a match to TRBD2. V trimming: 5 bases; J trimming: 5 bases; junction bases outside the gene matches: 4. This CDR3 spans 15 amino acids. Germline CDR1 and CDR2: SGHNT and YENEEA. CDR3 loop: CASSLSGRDTGELFF. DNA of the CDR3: TGTGCCAGCAGCCTTAGCGGGAGGGATACCGGGGAGCTGTTTTTT.

The CDR3 is CASSYQGDSNQPQHF. CDR3 nucleotides: TGCGCCAGCAGCTACCAGGGTGATAGCAATCAGCCCCAGCATTTT. This chain links TRBV4-1 with TRBJ1-5; D might be TRBD1 (5 bases). CDR3 length: 15 amino acids. Trimming removed 5 bases at V and 0 bases at J, with 11 bases between. Germline V gene data show CDR1 as MGHRA and CDR2 as YSYEKL.

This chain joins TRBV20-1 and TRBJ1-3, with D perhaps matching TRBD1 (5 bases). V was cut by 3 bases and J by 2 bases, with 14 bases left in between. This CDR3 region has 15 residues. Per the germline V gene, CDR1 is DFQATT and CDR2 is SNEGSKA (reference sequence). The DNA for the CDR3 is TGCAGTGCTAGTGATCGTGGGGCTCCTGGAAACACCATATATTTT. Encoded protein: CSASDRGAPGNTIYF.

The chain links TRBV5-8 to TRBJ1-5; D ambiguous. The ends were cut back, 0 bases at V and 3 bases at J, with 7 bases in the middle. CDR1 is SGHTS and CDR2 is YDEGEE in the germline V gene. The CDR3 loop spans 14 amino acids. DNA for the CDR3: TGTGCCAGCAGCTTGGCGACTCCCAATCAGCCCCAGCATTTT. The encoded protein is CASSLATPNQPQHF.